One sample yielded the 32 T cell receptor beta chains listed below, sequenced in a study of T cell repertoires in cytomegalovirus infection. Their recognized antigens are unknown. From the reads, TCRdb called clonotypes with MiXCR, one entry per CDR3 protein. The repertoire holds fewer than 950,000 distinct CDR3 sequences, with 32% as singletons. Sequenced here: cultured CD8+ T cells from PBMCs, sampled from culture after CMV antigen stimulation. These receptors were collected from a human donor in good health (CMV status not recorded). Some clones in this sample may be carry-over from other donors' samples.

V and J are TRBV7-2 and TRBJ1-1; D possibly corresponds to TRBD1 (6 bases). CDR3 length equals 17 residues. The V and J ends lost 4 bases and 3 bases respectively, with 21 bases between them. Germline assignment: CDR1 SGHTA and CDR2 FQGNSA. The chain's CDR3 is CASSSGQIRQSDTEAFF. Written as DNA, the CDR3 is TGTGCCAGCAGCTCTGGACAGATCCGCCAAAGTGACACTGAAGCTTTCTTT.

This clonotype was found a few times. The V and J genes are TRBV10-2 and TRBJ2-5; D possibly uses TRBD1 or TRBD2 (5 bases each). Trimming removed 3 bases from V and 5 bases from J, with 13 bases in between. CDR3 length equals 14 residues. Germline V gene lookup returns CDR1 WSHSY and CDR2 SAAADI. DNA of the CDR3: TGCGCCAGCAGTGAATGGGGACGAATGGAGACCCAGTACTTC. It translates to CASSEWGRMETQYF.

V gene TRBV2 combines with J gene TRBJ2-3; a possible D gene is TRBD2 (6 bases). Germline V gene data show CDR1 as SNHLY and CDR2 as FYNNEI. Between the trimmed V and J ends, which lost 7 bases and 5 bases, there was a span of 13 bases. There are 13 residues in the CDR3. The CDR3 coding sequence is TGTGCCAGCACCGGCGGGGCGAGAGATACGCAGTATTTT. Translating gives CASTGGARDTQYF.

The rearrangement links TRBV5-5 to TRBJ1-5, with a possible D match to TRBD1 (5 bases). V shed 4 bases and J shed 7 bases, with 21 bases lying between them. CDR1 and CDR2 (germline): SGHKS, YYEKEE (reference sequence). The length of the CDR3 is 16 residues. CDR3 sequence reads: CASSPREGTGGQPQHF. The CDR3 coding sequence is TGTGCCAGCAGCCCACGGGAGGGCACCGGGGGGCAGCCCCAGCATTTT. Supplemented by reference TRBV5-5 and TRBJ1-5, the full variable domain reads DAGVTQSPTHLIKTRGQQVTLRCSPISGHKSVSWYQQVLGQGPQFIFQYYEKEERGRGNFPDRFSARQFPNYSSELNVNALLLGDSALYLCASSPREGTGGQPQHFGDGTRLSIL.

The chain joins TRBV4-2 to TRBJ1-3; D perhaps matches TRBD1 (5 bases). The germline gives CDR1 LGHNA, CDR2 YNFKEQ. CDR3 length: 16 amino acids. V was pared by 2 bases and J by 4 bases, with 15 bases between. The CDR3 DNA sequence: TGTGCCAGCAGCCAAATGTGGGGCGAGTTGGGAAACACCATATATTTT. Translation gives CASSQMWGELGNTIYF.

The sample holds a few counts of this clonotype. The chain carries TRBV12-3 or TRBV12-4 and TRBJ2-1; tentative D call: TRBD2 (6 bases). This CDR3 is built from 14 residues. Trimming pared 7 bases from V and 3 bases from J, leaving 13 bases between. The CDR3 DNA sequence: TGTGCCAGCAAAGGACGGGGGTTCTACAATGAGCAGTTCTTC. Protein sequence: CASKGRGFYNEQFF.

The V gene is TRBV10-3, the J gene TRBJ2-1; 9 bases are shared with TRBD2. V trimming: 3 bases; J trimming: 10 bases; junction bases outside the gene matches: 13. CDR3 length equals 16 residues. Germline loops: CDR1 ENHRY, CDR2 SYGVKD. The CDR3 DNA sequence: TGTGCCATCAGTGAAACTAGCGGGTACGTTATTGGAGAGCAGTTCTTC. Protein sequence: CAISETSGYVIGEQFF.

The chain carries TRBV27 and TRBJ2-1, with D perhaps TRBD2 (5 bases). This CDR3 has 18 amino acids. Trimming pared 5 bases from V and 5 bases from J, leaving 25 bases between. Germline CDR1 and CDR2: MNHEY and SMNVEV (reference sequence). The DNA of the CDR3 is TGTGCCAGCAGTGCCCTTCTAAGCGGAACAGACTTTAACAATGAGCAGTTCTTC. Amino acid sequence: CASSALLSGTDFNNEQFF.

This clonotype appeared a few times. J is TRBJ2-5 and V is TRBV6-6, with D possibly being TRBD1 (5 bases). V lost 0 bases, J lost 2 bases, and 10 bases lay in between. This CDR3 is 15 amino acids long. Looked up from germline, CDR1 is MNHNY and CDR2 is SVGAGI (reference sequence). This chain's CDR3 is CASSYSSGFQETQYF. The CDR3 region has the DNA TGTGCCAGCAGTTACTCCTCAGGGTTTCAAGAGACCCAGTACTTC.

This chain joins TRBV9 and TRBJ2-3; TRBD2 aligns across 9 bases. The germline V gene encodes CDR1 SGDLS and CDR2 YYNGEE. The CDR3 totals 15 residues. Losses at the gene ends were 0 bases for V and 4 bases for J; bases not matched to a gene: 3. CDR3 region: CASSVGGGESDTQYF. CDR3 DNA sequence: TGTGCCAGCAGCGTAGGCGGGGGGGAGTCAGATACGCAGTATTTT. Looking up the rest from reference TRBV9 and TRBJ2-3 gives the full variable domain: DSGVTQTPKHLITATGQRVTLRCSPRSGDLSVYWYQQSLDQGLQFLIQYYNGEERAKGNILERFSAQQFPDLHSELNLSSLELGDSALYFCASSVGGGESDTQYFGPGTRLTVL.

This chain uses TRBV12-3 or TRBV12-4 with TRBJ1-2, with D unresolved. The CDR3 contains 13 residues. V was trimmed by 7 bases and J by 7 bases, leaving 16 bases between them. This chain's CDR3 is CASTSGKQAGYTF. In nucleotides, the CDR3 is TGTGCCAGCACCTCCGGGAAGCAAGCTGGCTACACCTTC.

CDR3 in amino acids: CASTEITENYGYTF. The CDR3 DNA sequence: TGTGCCAGCACGGAAATAACAGAGAACTATGGCTACACCTTC. The chain carries TRBV6-6 and TRBJ1-2; the D is unclear. The V end was cut by 7 bases, the J end by 2 bases, with 14 bases between. Germline V gene data show CDR1 as MNHNY and CDR2 as SVGAGI (reference sequence). The CDR3 has 14 amino acids.

J is TRBJ2-3 and V is TRBV4-3; D is unresolved. The V and J ends lost 0 bases and 9 bases respectively, with 16 bases between them. The CDR3 extends over 15 amino acids. The germline gives CDR1 LGHNA, CDR2 YSLEER. The CDR3 protein is CASSQDNLDYETQYF. The CDR3 nucleotides read TGCGCCAGCAGCCAAGATAACTTGGATTATGAAACGCAGTATTTT.

This clonotype was found a few times. The V gene is TRBV12-3 or TRBV12-4, the J gene TRBJ2-7, with 8 bases fitting TRBD1. V was pared by 1 base and J by 5 bases, with 10 bases of the junction left unmatched. The CDR3 sequence is 16 residues long. CDR3 in amino acids: CASSLVGQGATHEQYF. The CDR3 DNA is TGTGCCAGCAGTTTAGTCGGTCAGGGGGCAACCCACGAGCAGTACTTC.

The chain is built from TRBV19 and TRBJ2-5; no clear D. Germline CDR1 LNHDA, CDR2 SQIVND (reference sequence). The CDR3 contains 18 residues. The germline V and J ends were trimmed by 8 bases and 1 base, with 26 bases remaining between them. The CDR3 loop reads CASGELGLGGALQETQYF. DNA for the CDR3: TGTGCCAGTGGGGAATTGGGATTGGGTGGCGCACTCCAAGAGACCCAGTACTTC.

This clonotype was detected many times. The chain uses TRBV7-3 and TRBJ2-2, with 7 positions matching TRBD1. Germline CDR1 reads SGHTA; CDR2 reads FQGTGA. Trimming at V came to 5 bases and at J to 10 bases, leaving 13 bases not matched to a gene. The CDR3 is 15 residues long. Here the CDR3 reads CASSPRTGVGEELFF. The CDR3 DNA sequence: TGTGCCAGCAGCCCCAGGACAGGAGTAGGGGAGGAGCTGTTTTTT.

On this clonotype itself: The CDR3 does not close with the conserved phenylalanine or tryptophan, likely indicating a read error. The chain links TRBV27 to TRBJ1-5; D call uncertain. Per the germline V gene, CDR1 is MNHEY and CDR2 is SMNVEV (reference sequence). The V end was cut by 0 bases, the J end by 2 bases, with 11 bases between. This CDR3 is built from 16 residues. The CDR3 sequence: CASSLSTGFRNQPQHL. The CDR3 DNA sequence: TGTGCCAGCAGTTTATCGACCGGGTTCCGCAATCAGCCCCAGCATCTT.

The chain recombines TRBV29-1 with TRBJ1-2; no clear D. This CDR3 has 12 amino acids. V was cut by 6 bases and J by 7 bases, with 15 bases left in between. Germline values: CDR1 SQVTM, CDR2 ANQGSEA. For the CDR3, the DNA is TGCAGCGTGCCCGAGGAGGGTCTTGGCTACACCTTC. It yields the protein CSVPEEGLGYTF.

There are a few counts of this clonotype. The chain couples TRBV6-5 to TRBJ2-7, with 7 bases aligning to TRBD1. V was clipped by 0 bases and J by 1 base; unmatched bases: 3. The CDR3 sequence is 15 residues long. CDR1 is MNHEY, CDR2 SVGAGI, per germline. CDR3 in amino acids: CASSYSATGSYEQYF. The CDR3 DNA is TGTGCCAGCAGTTACTCCGCGACAGGGTCCTACGAGCAGTACTTC.

This chain uses TRBV7-2 with TRBJ2-2; TRBD2 matches 13 bases. The ends lost 5 bases at V and 5 bases at J; junction bases unmatched: 2. CDR1 and CDR2 from the germline V gene are SGHTA and FQGNSA. The CDR3 contains 15 residues. The CDR3 bases are TGTGCCAGCAGCCGGACTAGCGGGGGTACCGGGGAGCTGTTTTTT. Translating gives CASSRTSGGTGELFF.

This clonotype occurred a few times. The chain couples TRBV4-2 to TRBJ1-1, with unresolved D. The V end lost 3 bases, the J end lost 0 bases, and 8 bases lay between the germline ends. CDR1 is LGHNA and CDR2 is YNFKEQ in the germline V gene. The CDR3 totals 14 residues. Here the CDR3 reads CASSHSGMNTEAFF. The CDR3 DNA reads TGTGCCAGCAGCCACTCGGGGATGAACACTGAAGCTTTCTTT.

The table lists this clonotype with many counts. The CDR3, as DNA: TGTGCCAGCAGTTACGCCGGGACAATGAACACTGAAGCTTTCTTT. Protein: CASSYAGTMNTEAFF. V usage is TRBV6-2 or TRBV6-3 and J usage is TRBJ1-1, with TRBD1 as a possible D gene (6 bases). CDR3 length equals 15 residues. Trimming took 2 bases from V and 0 from J, leaving 10 bases between them. In germline, CDR1 is MNHEY, CDR2 SVGEGT.

As concerns this clonotype: One base away lies a much larger clone, so this may be a sequencing read error. V and J are TRBV9 and TRBJ2-1, with D perhaps matching TRBD2 (5 bases). CDR3 length: 13 amino acids. CDR1 and CDR2 (germline): SGDLS, YYNGEE. The CDR3 spells CSSSGTDGDEQFF. CDR3 sequence (DNA): TGTTCCAGCAGCGGCACGGACGGAGATGAGCAGTTCTTC.

This chain links TRBV10-3 with TRBJ1-6; TRBD1 might be the D (5 bases). Trimming pared 6 bases from V and 11 bases from J, leaving 20 bases between. Germline loops: CDR1 ENHRY, CDR2 SYGVKD. The CDR3 is 15 residues long. In DNA, the CDR3 is TGTGCCATCAGATCGGGCGGGGGATCGACTACACCCCTCCACTTT. Translated, it gives CAIRSGGGSTTPLHF.

The chain has TRBV10-3 and TRBJ1-3, with D possibly being TRBD1 (6 bases). V gave up 0 bases and J gave up 3 bases, with 9 bases separating them. Germline V gene sequence: CDR1 ENHRY, CDR2 SYGVKD. This CDR3 has 15 amino acids. CDR3 amino acids: CAISESRRGGNTIYF. CDR3 DNA: TGTGCCATCAGTGAGTCGCGCAGGGGTGGAAACACCATATATTTT.

This clonotype was detected many times. The chain carries TRBV7-9 and TRBJ1-1, with D possibly being TRBD1 (5 bases). Germline loops: CDR1 SEHNR, CDR2 FQNEAQ (reference sequence). V shed 5 bases and J shed 4 bases, with 14 bases lying between them. The CDR3 loop spans 14 amino acids. The CDR3 loop reads CASSPPDTGTEAFF. CDR3 nucleotide sequence: TGTGCCAGCAGCCCCCCGGACACCGGCACTGAAGCTTTCTTT.

The V call is TRBV6-5, the J call TRBJ2-1; D perhaps matches TRBD2 (5 bases). Trimming removed 5 bases from V and 5 bases from J, with 10 bases in between. This CDR3 spans 13 amino acids. Germline V gene sequence: CDR1 MNHEY, CDR2 SVGAGI. The CDR3 here is CASSPDWDNEQFF. CDR3 DNA: TGTGCCAGCAGTCCGGACTGGGACAATGAGCAGTTCTTC.

The CDR3 DNA reads TGCAGTGCTAGAGGCGCTCTGGCCTCTAACTATGGCTACACCTTC. Encoded protein: CSARGALASNYGYTF. The chain has TRBV20-1 and TRBJ1-2; no definite D call. Germline V gives CDR1 DFQATT, CDR2 SNEGSKA (reference sequence). Trimming took 1 base from V and 0 from J, leaving 12 bases between them. CDR3 length: 15 residues.

The J gene is TRBJ2-3, the V gene TRBV2, with 8 bases that match TRBD1. The V gene's germline CDR1 is SNHLY and CDR2 FYNNEI. CDR3 size: 17 residues. V shed 8 bases and J 8 bases; nucleotides not matched to a gene: 21. In DNA, the CDR3 is TGTGCCAGCTCGGTAGGACGGTGGGACAGGCCTCTCGGTACGCAGTATTTT. It yields the protein CASSVGRWDRPLGTQYF.

The chain joins TRBV6-6 to TRBJ1-6; no clear D. The CDR3 is 16 residues long. The germline V gene has CDR1 MNHNY and CDR2 SVGAGI (reference sequence). Trimming shortened V by 0 bases and J by 2 bases, and 8 bases separated the two germline ends. CDR3 loop: CASSYSILTYNSPLHF. The CDR3 coding sequence is TGTGCCAGCAGTTACTCGATTCTAACCTATAATTCACCCCTCCACTTT.

The genes are TRBV29-1 and TRBJ1-4; no reliable D call. There are 13 residues in the CDR3. Deletions cut 5 bases from V and 4 bases from J, with 11 bases between. Germline CDR1 reads SQVTM; CDR2 reads ANQGSEA. The CDR3 nucleotides read TGCAGCGTTTTCGCGGGGATTAATGAAAAACTGTTTTTT. It is translated as CSVFAGINEKLFF.

This clonotype was seen a few times. The chain joins TRBV6-1 to TRBJ2-7; the D is unclear. Germline V CDR1 and CDR2: MNHNS, SASEGT. The CDR3 length is 11 residues. Trimming pared 5 bases from V and 7 bases from J, leaving 9 bases between. CDR3 sequence reads: CASSSPWEQYF. For the CDR3, the DNA is TGTGCCAGCAGTTCCCCGTGGGAGCAGTACTTC.